This T cell receptor beta chain is drawn from a study of cytomegalovirus exposure and HLA in healthy donors. Germline CDR1 SGHVS, CDR2 FQNEAQ. The ends were cut back, 6 bases at V and 0 bases at J, with 6 bases in the middle. CDR3 size: 12 residues. In the PCR, 60 Vbeta and 13 Jbeta primers were used. Here immunoSEQ multiplex PCR was the method, and the copy in TCRdb shows in-frame clones only, minus some. This table holds approximately 45,000 clones. This TCR was sampled from a woman aged 40-49 years in good health and CMV-seronegative. The chain joins TRBV7-8 to TRBJ2-7; unclear D gene. Sample: PBMCs. CDR3 sequence: CASSPLSYEQYF. CDR3 sequence (DNA): TGTGCCAGCAGTCCCCTCTCCTACGAGCAGTACTTC.